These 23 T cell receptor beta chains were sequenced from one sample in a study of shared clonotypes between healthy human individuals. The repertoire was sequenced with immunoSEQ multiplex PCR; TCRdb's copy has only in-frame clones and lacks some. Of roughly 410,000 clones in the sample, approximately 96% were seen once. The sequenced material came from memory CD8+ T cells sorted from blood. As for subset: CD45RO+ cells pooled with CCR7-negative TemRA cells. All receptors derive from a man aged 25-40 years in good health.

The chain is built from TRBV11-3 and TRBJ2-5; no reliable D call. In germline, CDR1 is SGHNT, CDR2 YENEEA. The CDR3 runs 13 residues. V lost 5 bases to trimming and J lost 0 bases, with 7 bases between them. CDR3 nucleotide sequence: TGTGCCAGCAGCCCTGGACACCAAGAGACCCAGTACTTC. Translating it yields CASSPGHQETQYF. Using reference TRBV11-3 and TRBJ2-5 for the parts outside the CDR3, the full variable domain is EAGVVQSPRYKIIEKKQPVAFWCNPISGHNTLYWYLQNLGQGPELLIRYENEEAVDDSQLPKDRFSAERLKGVDSTLKIQPAELGDSAVYLCASSPGHQETQYFGPGTRLLVL.

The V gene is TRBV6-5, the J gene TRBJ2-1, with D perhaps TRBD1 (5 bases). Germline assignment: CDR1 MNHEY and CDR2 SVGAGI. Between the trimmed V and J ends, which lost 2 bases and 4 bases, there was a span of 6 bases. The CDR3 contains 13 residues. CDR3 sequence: CASSYKGYNEQFF. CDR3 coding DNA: TGTGCCAGCAGTTACAAGGGGTACAATGAGCAGTTCTTC.

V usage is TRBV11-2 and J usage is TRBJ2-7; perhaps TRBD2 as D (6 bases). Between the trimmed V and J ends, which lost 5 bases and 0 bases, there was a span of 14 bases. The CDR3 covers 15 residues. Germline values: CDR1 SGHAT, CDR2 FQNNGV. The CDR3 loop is CASSPPGGVSYEQYF. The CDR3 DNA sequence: TGTGCCAGCAGCCCCCCGGGCGGGGTCTCCTACGAGCAGTACTTC.

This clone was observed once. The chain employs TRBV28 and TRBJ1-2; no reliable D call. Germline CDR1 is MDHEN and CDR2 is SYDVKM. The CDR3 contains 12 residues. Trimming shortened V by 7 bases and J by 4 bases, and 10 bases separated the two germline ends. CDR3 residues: CASTTDRYGYTF. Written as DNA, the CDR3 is TGTGCCAGCACTACGGACCGCTATGGCTACACCTTC.

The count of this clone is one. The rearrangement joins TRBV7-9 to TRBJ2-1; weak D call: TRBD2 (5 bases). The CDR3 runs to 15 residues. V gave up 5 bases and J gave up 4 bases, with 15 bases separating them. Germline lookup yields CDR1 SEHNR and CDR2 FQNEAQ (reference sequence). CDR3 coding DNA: TGTGCCAGCAGCCATAGCGCGACGTTTTACAATGAGCAGTTCTTC. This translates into CASSHSATFYNEQFF.

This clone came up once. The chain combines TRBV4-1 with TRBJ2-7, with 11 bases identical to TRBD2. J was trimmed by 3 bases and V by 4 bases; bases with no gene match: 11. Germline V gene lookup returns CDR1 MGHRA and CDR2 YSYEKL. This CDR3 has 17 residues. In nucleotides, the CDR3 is TGCGCCAGCAGCCGAGCATTAGCGGGAGGGGGCTTCTACGAGCAGTACTTC. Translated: CASSRALAGGGFYEQYF.

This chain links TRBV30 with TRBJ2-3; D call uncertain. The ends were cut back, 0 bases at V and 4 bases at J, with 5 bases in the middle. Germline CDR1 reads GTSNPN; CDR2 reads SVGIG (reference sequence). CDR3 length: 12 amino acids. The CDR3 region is CAWSVKADTQYF. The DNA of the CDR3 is TGTGCCTGGAGTGTAAAGGCAGATACGCAGTATTTT.

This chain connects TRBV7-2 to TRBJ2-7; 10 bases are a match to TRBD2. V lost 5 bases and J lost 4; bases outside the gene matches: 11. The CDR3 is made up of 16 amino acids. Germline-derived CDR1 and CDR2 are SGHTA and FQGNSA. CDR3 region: CASSPGGASGRYEQYF. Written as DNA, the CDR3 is TGTGCCAGCAGCCCGGGAGGGGCTAGCGGGAGATACGAGCAGTACTTC.

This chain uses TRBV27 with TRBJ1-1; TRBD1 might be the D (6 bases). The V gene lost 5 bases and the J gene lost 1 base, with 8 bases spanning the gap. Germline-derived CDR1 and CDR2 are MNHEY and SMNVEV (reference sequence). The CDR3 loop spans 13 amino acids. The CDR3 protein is CASSAGQNTEAFF. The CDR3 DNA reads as TGTGCCAGCAGTGCGGGACAGAACACTGAAGCTTTCTTT.

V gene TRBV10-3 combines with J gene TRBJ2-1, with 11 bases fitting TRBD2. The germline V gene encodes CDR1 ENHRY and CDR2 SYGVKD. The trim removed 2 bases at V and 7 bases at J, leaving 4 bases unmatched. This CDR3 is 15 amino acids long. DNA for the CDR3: TGTGCCATCAGTGAGGCGGGACTAGCGGAGAATGAGCAGTTCTTC. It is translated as CAISEAGLAENEQFF.

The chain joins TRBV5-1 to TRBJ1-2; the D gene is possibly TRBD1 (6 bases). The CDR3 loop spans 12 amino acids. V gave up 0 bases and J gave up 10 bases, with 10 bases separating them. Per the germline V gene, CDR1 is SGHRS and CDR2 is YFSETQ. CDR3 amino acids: CASSLDRDTYTF. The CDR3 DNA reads TGCGCCAGCAGCTTGGACCGGGACACCTACACCTTC.

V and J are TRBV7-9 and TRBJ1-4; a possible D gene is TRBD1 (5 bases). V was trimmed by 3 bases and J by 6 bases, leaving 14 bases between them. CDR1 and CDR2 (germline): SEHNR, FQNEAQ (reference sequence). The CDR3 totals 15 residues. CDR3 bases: TGTGCCAGCAGCTTGGAACAGGCGCCCTATGAAAAACTGTTTTTT. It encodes CASSLEQAPYEKLFF.

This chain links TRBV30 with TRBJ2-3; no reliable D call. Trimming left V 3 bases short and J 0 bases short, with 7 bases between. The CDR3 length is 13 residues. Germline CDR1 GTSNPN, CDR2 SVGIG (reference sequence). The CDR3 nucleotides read TGTGCCTGGAGATGGGGTAGCACAGATACGCAGTATTTT. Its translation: CAWRWGSTDTQYF. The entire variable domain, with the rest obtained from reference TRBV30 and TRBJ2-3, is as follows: SQTIHQWPATLVQPVGSPLSLECTVEGTSNPNLYWYRQAAGRGLQLLFYSVGIGQISSEVPQNLSASRPQDRQFILSSKKLLLSDSGFYLCAWRWGSTDTQYFGPGTRLTVL.

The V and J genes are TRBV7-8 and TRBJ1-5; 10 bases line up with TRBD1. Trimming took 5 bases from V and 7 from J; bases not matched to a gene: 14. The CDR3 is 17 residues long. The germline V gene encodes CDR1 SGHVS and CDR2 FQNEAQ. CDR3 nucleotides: TGTGCCAGCAGCCAAAGGTGGTCGACAGGGGGCGCCCAGCCCCAGCATTTT. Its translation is CASSQRWSTGGAQPQHF.

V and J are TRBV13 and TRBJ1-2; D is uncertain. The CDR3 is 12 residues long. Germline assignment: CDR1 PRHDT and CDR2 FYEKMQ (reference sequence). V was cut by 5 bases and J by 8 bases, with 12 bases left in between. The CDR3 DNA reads TGTGCCAGCAGCCTGGAGAGCTCGGGCTACACCTTC. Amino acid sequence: CASSLESSGYTF.

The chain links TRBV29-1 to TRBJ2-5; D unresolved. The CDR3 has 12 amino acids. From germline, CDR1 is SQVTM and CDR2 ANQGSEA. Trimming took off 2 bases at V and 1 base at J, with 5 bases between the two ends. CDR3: CSVESSQETQYF. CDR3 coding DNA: TGCAGCGTTGAATCTAGCCAAGAGACCCAGTACTTC.

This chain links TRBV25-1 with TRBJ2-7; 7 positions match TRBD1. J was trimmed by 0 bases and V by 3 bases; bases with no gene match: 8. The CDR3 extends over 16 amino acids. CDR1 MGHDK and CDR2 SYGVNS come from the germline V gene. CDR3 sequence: CASSDQRGTASYEQYF. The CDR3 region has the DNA TGTGCCAGCAGTGACCAGAGGGGGACAGCCTCCTACGAGCAGTACTTC.

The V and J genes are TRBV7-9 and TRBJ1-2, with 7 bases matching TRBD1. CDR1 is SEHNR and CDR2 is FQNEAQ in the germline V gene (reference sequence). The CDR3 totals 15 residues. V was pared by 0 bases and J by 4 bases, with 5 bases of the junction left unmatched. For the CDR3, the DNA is TGTGCCAGCAGCTTAGCTATGGGACAGAGCTATGGCTACACCTTC. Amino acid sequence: CASSLAMGQSYGYTF. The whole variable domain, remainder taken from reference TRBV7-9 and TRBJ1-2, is DTGVSQNPRHKITKRGQNVTFRCDPISEHNRLYWYRQTLGQGPEFLTYFQNEAQLEKSRLLSDRFSAERPKGSFSTLEIQRTEQGDSAMYLCASSLAMGQSYGYTFGSGTRLTVV.

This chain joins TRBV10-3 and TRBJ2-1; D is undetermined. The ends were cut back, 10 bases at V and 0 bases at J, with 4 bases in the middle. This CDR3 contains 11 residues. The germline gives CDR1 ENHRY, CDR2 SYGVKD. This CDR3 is CATDSYNEQFF. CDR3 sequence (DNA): TGTGCCACCGACTCCTACAATGAGCAGTTCTTC.

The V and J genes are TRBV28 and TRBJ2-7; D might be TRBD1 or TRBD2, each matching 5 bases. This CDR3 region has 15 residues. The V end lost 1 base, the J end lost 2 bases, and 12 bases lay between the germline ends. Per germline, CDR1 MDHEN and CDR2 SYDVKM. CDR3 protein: CASSLLGLGAYEQYF. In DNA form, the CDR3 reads TGTGCCAGCAGTTTATTGGGGTTGGGGGCCTACGAGCAGTACTTC. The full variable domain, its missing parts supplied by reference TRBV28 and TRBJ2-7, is DVKVTQSSRYLVKRTGEKVFLECVQDMDHENMFWYRQDPGLGLRLIYFSYDVKMKEKGDIPEGYSVSREKKERFSLILESASTNQTSMYLCASSLLGLGAYEQYFGPGTRLTVT.

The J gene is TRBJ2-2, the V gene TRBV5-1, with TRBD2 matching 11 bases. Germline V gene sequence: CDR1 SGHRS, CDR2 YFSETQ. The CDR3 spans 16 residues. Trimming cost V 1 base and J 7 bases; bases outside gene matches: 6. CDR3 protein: CASSLTSGSHVGELFF. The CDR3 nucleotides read TGCGCCAGCAGCTTGACTAGCGGGAGTCATGTCGGGGAGCTGTTTTTT.

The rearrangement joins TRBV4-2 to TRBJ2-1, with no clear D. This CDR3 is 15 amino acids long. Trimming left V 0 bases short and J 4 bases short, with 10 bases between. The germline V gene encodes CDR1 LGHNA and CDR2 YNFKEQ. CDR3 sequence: CASSQEPYLYNEQFF. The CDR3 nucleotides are TGTGCCAGCAGCCAAGAACCGTATTTGTACAATGAGCAGTTCTTC.

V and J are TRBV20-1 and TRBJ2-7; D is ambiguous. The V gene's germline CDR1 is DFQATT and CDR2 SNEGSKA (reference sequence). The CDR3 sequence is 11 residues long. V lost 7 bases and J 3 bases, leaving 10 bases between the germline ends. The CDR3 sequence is CSESSGYEQYF. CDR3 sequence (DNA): TGCAGTGAGTCCTCGGGCTACGAGCAGTACTTC.